The source of this T cell receptor (beta chain) is a study of monozygotic twins with inflammatory bowel disease. This CDR3 spans 15 amino acids. Per germline, CDR1 SGHNT and CDR2 YYREEE (reference sequence). TCRdb processed the 5' RACE reads again and assigns one entry to each CDR3 protein, with no DNA. Recorded for this sample: approximately 120,000 distinct CDR3 sequences. The specimen was blood. V and J are TRBV5-4 and TRBJ2-1; TCRdb picks TRBD2, but there is no DNA to check that call. This sequence originates from a human donor with ulcerative colitis or Crohn's disease, or a healthy co-twin of an affected twin (not recorded which). CDR3 sequence: CASSLGSGGHNEQFF. Complete variable domain (other parts from reference TRBV5-4 and TRBJ2-1): ETGVTQSPTHLIKTRGQQVTLRCSSQSGHNTVSWYQQALGQGPQFIFQYYREEENGRGNFPPRFSGLQFPNYSSELNVNALELDDSALYLCASSLGSGGHNEQFFGPGTRLTVL.